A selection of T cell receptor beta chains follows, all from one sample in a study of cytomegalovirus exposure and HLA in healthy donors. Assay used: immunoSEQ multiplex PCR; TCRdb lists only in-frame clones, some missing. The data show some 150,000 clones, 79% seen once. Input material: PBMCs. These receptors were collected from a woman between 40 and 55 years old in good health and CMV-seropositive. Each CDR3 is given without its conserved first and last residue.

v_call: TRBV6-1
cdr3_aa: ASSYPGAEAF

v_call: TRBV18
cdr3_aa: ASSRMGQGEEKLF

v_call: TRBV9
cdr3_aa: ASSVDGTPTFTDTQY

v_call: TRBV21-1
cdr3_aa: ASSTNNKNDKTNNPYEQY

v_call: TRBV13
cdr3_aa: ASSPDSGGYNEQF

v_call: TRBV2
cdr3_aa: ASMPFLQGAETEAF

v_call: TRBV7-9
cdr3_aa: SSSLLAGGYNEQF

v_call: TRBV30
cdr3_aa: AWTTGRGGYEQY

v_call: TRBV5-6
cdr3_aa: ASIGADNSPLH

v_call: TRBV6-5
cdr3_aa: ASSYGQNEKLF

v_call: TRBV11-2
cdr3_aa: ASSSHRGDGYT

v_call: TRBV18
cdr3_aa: ASSRYEGGHSNQPQH

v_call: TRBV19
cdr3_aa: ASSTYHTGTTEAF

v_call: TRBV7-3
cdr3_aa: ASSQGTSEGHEQF

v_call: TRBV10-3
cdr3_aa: AISAWTSLSTDTQY

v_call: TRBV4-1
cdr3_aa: ASSQGGLKASTDTQY

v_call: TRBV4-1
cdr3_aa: ASSQGGSRPYEQY

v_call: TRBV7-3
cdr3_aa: ASSLGGLGSGANVLT

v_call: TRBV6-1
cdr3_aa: ASSARGTGYSYEQY

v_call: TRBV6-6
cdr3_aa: ASSYGGAESYT

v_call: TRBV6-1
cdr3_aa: ASAVTGGGNQPQH

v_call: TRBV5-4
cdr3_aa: ASSLEQSSSYNSPLH

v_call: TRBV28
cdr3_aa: ASSGGQVGSYEQY

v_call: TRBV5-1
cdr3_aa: ASSLGGGSLNTEAF